This T cell receptor (beta chain) appears in the sequencing data of a study of blood T cell repertoires in COVID-19. Study at large: Researchers got acute and convalescent COVID-19 samples from the United States, Italy and Spain. Nucleic acid was either cDNA or gDNA, and it came from T cells, B-cell-depleted T cells, or PBMCs.

In the study's own analysis: How many nucleated cells were present was estimated from reference gene primer amplification. The data were produced by immunoSEQ multiplex PCR, yet TCRdb's version contains in-frame clones alone and is incomplete. Clone size and the V and J calls come from that table; the DNA yielded D and trimming. The repertoire holds around 250,000 clones, with 75% to 90% as singletons. The TCR comes from a woman aged 40 to 50 who had recovered from COVID-19. The sample taken for sequencing was peripheral blood.

CDR3 DNA: TGTGCCAGCAGACCAACTAGCGGGAGTACAGATACGCAGTATTTT. As protein: CASRPTSGSTDTQYF. V usage is TRBV7-9 and J usage is TRBJ2-3, with 11 bases matching TRBD2. Germline V gene lookup returns CDR1 SEHNR and CDR2 FQNEAQ (reference sequence). The J segment lost 3 bases and the V segment lost 6 bases, leaving 5 bases of the junction unmatched. CDR3 size: 15 residues.